The 20 T cell receptor beta chains listed next were all sequenced from one sample in a study of T cell responses to AZD1222 COVID-19 vaccine (dated by TCRdb to the early 2020s). The library was made by the immunoSEQ multiplex PCR assay. Drawn from immuneACCESS, this table holds only the in-frame rearrangements with V and J called that TCRdb kept. Clones are partly lost; checked studies trace under half to an unresolved V gene and leave the rest unexplained. This sample has 84,000 or so clones in its table, and roughly 87% of those were observed once. The top ten constitute roughly 5% of the sample. The label giving this sample's time point can be read as: baseline before first vaccination. The treatment or condition label, as the study defines it: meningococcal conjugate vaccine given as trial control. This material consisted of peripheral blood, taken on day 0 of MenACWY control vaccination. These receptors originate from an adult in good health.

The V call is TRBV9, the J call TRBJ1-1; 7 nucleotides align to TRBD1. The CDR3 sequence is 17 residues long. V lost 2 bases and J lost 0; bases outside the gene matches: 10. Germline CDR1 is SGDLS and CDR2 is YYNGEE. The chain's CDR3 is CASSVLRGKGMNTEAFF. The CDR3 DNA is TGTGCCAGCAGCGTCCTCAGGGGGAAGGGGATGAACACTGAAGCTTTCTTT. The variable domain in full, with the rest retrieved from reference TRBV9 and TRBJ1-1, is DSGVTQTPKHLITATGQRVTLRCSPRSGDLSVYWYQQSLDQGLQFLIQYYNGEERAKGNILERFSAQQFPDLHSELNLSSLELGDSALYFCASSVLRGKGMNTEAFFGQGTRLTVV.

The rearrangement joins TRBV5-4 to TRBJ2-3; D unresolved. The germline V and J ends were trimmed by 4 bases and 3 bases, with 15 bases remaining between them. CDR1 and CDR2 (germline): SGHNT, YYREEE (reference sequence). This CDR3 has 15 residues. The CDR3 here is CASSPRPLGTDTQYF. DNA for the CDR3: TGTGCCAGCAGCCCCCGTCCCTTGGGGACAGATACGCAGTATTTT.

CDR3 sequence reads: CASSLEGRGERGYTF. CDR3 DNA: TGCGCCAGCAGCTTGGAAGGCAGGGGGGAAAGAGGCTACACCTTC. The chain joins TRBV5-1 to TRBJ1-2; 7 positions agree with TRBD1. Losses at the gene ends were 0 bases for V and 8 bases for J; bases not matched to a gene: 10. The CDR3 spans 15 residues. Germline CDR1 SGHRS, CDR2 YFSETQ.

The chain links TRBV12-3 or TRBV12-4 to TRBJ2-7, with 10 bases aligning to TRBD2. This CDR3 contains 13 residues. V trimming: 6 bases; J trimming: 3 bases; junction bases outside the gene matches: 2. CDR3 protein: CASRSGGGYEQYF. The DNA of the CDR3 is TGTGCCAGCAGAAGCGGGGGGGGCTACGAGCAGTACTTC.

The chain links TRBV28 to TRBJ1-6; D may be TRBD1 (5 bases). Trimming stripped 2 bases from V and 13 bases from J, with 15 bases between. The CDR3 contains 14 residues. In germline, CDR1 is MDHEN, CDR2 SYDVKM. This chain's CDR3 is CASSLSQGRLPLHF. CDR3 DNA sequence: TGTGCCAGCAGTTTAAGCCAGGGCAGACTCCCCCTCCACTTT. The variable domain in full, completed from reference TRBV28 and TRBJ1-6, reads DVKVTQSSRYLVKRTGEKVFLECVQDMDHENMFWYRQDPGLGLRLIYFSYDVKMKEKGDIPEGYSVSREKKERFSLILESASTNQTSMYLCASSLSQGRLPLHFGNGTRLTVT.

This chain uses TRBV4-3 with TRBJ2-7; D perhaps matches TRBD2 (5 bases). This CDR3 comprises 14 residues. The germline V and J ends were trimmed by 3 bases and 7 bases, with 16 bases remaining between them. Germline CDR1 and CDR2: LGHNA and YSLEER. The CDR3 spells CASSQAPDEREQYF. CDR3 DNA: TGCGCCAGCAGCCAGGCACCTGACGAGCGGGAGCAGTACTTC.

The chain couples TRBV19 to TRBJ1-1; perhaps TRBD1 as D (6 bases). With 8 bases removed from V and 0 bases from J, the gap between germline ends came to 13 bases. Germline lookup yields CDR1 LNHDA and CDR2 SQIVND (reference sequence). This CDR3 comprises 14 residues. Here the CDR3 reads CASERRGLNTEAFF. The CDR3 DNA follows: TGTGCCAGTGAACGCAGGGGCCTGAACACTGAAGCTTTCTTT. The variable domain in full, completed from reference TRBV19 and TRBJ1-1, reads DGGITQSPKYLFRKEGQNVTLSCEQNLNHDAMYWYRQDPGQGLRLIYYSQIVNDFQKGDIAEGYSVSREKKESFPLTVTSAQKNPTAFYLCASERRGLNTEAFFGQGTRLTVV.

The chain has TRBV7-2 and TRBJ2-2; 12 bases agree with TRBD2. Germline V gives CDR1 SGHTA, CDR2 FQGNSA. Trimming at V came to 5 bases and at J to 4 bases, leaving 8 bases not matched to a gene. The CDR3 extends over 17 amino acids. CDR3 loop: CASSQRTSGVTTGELFF. For the CDR3, the DNA is TGTGCCAGCAGCCAAAGGACTAGCGGGGTGACCACCGGGGAGCTGTTTTTT.

This clone came up once. The chain has TRBV6-2 or TRBV6-3 and TRBJ1-2; 9 bases match TRBD1. With V trimmed by 2 bases and J by 7 bases, 5 bases remained unmatched. There are 14 residues in the CDR3. The V gene's germline CDR1 is MNHEY and CDR2 SVGEGT. This CDR3 is CASSYDRGTFGYTF. The CDR3, as DNA: TGTGCCAGCAGTTACGACAGGGGGACATTTGGCTACACCTTC.

This chain connects TRBV4-3 to TRBJ2-5; TRBD2 matches at 8 bases. Trimming at V came to 4 bases and at J to 5 bases, leaving 12 bases not matched to a gene. Germline values: CDR1 LGHNA, CDR2 YSLEER. CDR3 length: 16 residues. CDR3 amino acids: CASSLKVGGAFETQYF. CDR3 DNA: TGCGCCAGCAGCCTTAAAGTCGGGGGGGCGTTCGAGACCCAGTACTTC.

CDR3 DNA: TGCGCCAGCACCTCAGGCAATGAGCAGTTCTTC. Its protein is CASTSGNEQFF. V usage is TRBV5-1 and J usage is TRBJ2-1; D call uncertain. There are 11 residues in the CDR3. CDR1 SGHRS and CDR2 YFSETQ come from the germline V gene. V lost 6 bases and J 6 bases, leaving 7 bases between the germline ends.

This chain uses TRBV7-9 with TRBJ1-2; D might be TRBD1 (6 bases). There are 13 residues in the CDR3. Trimming took off 5 bases at V and 5 bases at J, with 12 bases between the two ends. The germline gives CDR1 SEHNR, CDR2 FQNEAQ (reference sequence). The CDR3 loop reads CASSRQELYGYTF. The CDR3 nucleotides read TGTGCCAGCAGCAGACAGGAGTTATATGGCTACACCTTC.

The chain uses TRBV20-1 and TRBJ1-1, with D unclear. The CDR3 sequence is 11 residues long. CDR1 is DFQATT, CDR2 SNEGSKA, per germline (reference sequence). Trimming cost V 5 bases and J 5 bases, with 9 bases left between them. The CDR3 loop reads CSALQLTEAFF. For the CDR3, the DNA is TGCAGTGCTCTCCAACTGACTGAAGCTTTCTTT.

The chain couples TRBV25-1 to TRBJ2-7; 8 bases align to TRBD1. This CDR3 region has 15 residues. Germline lookup yields CDR1 MGHDK and CDR2 SYGVNS. The J segment lost 2 bases and the V segment lost 3 bases, leaving 6 bases of the junction unmatched. As DNA, the CDR3 is TGTGCCAGCAGTGAGTGGGCAGGGGGCACCTACGAGCAGTACTTC. Translating gives CASSEWAGGTYEQYF.

This clone came up once. The rearrangement links TRBV4-1 to TRBJ2-6; D may be TRBD1 (5 bases). Germline V gene lookup returns CDR1 MGHRA and CDR2 YSYEKL. CDR3 size: 15 residues. V lost 3 bases and J lost 4, with 10 bases in between. CDR3 DNA: TGCGCCAGCAGCCACCCAGGGTCCGGGGCCAACGTCCTGACTTTC. Translated: CASSHPGSGANVLTF.

The V gene is TRBV7-9, the J gene TRBJ1-1, with 7 bases lining up with TRBD1. The V gene end was trimmed by 4 bases and the J gene end by 7 bases; junction bases not matched to a gene: 9. This CDR3 region has 14 residues. Germline V lookup: CDR1 SEHNR, CDR2 FQNEAQ (reference sequence). Here the CDR3 reads CASSSAGGPSEAFF. The CDR3 DNA follows: TGTGCCAGCAGCTCCGCAGGGGGGCCTAGTGAAGCTTTCTTT.

The V and J genes are TRBV10-3 and TRBJ1-2; 8 bases match TRBD1. Germline V CDR1 and CDR2: ENHRY, SYGVKD. The ends lost 4 bases at V and 7 bases at J; junction bases unmatched: 8. The CDR3 runs to 14 residues. The chain's CDR3 is CAISADRERVGYTF. CDR3 bases: TGTGCCATCAGTGCGGACAGGGAGAGGGTTGGCTACACCTTC.

This chain joins TRBV19 and TRBJ2-7, with D maybe TRBD1 (6 bases). The V end lost 3 bases, the J end lost 3 bases, and 18 bases lay between the germline ends. Looked up from germline, CDR1 is LNHDA and CDR2 is SQIVND (reference sequence). The length of the CDR3 is 16 residues. The CDR3 DNA sequence: TGTGCCAGTAGTATCTATTGGGACACCGGGGACTACGAGCAGTACTTC. Its protein product is CASSIYWDTGDYEQYF.

The chain combines TRBV5-4 with TRBJ2-3; 11 bases map to TRBD2. Germline assignment: CDR1 SGHNT and CDR2 YYREEE (reference sequence). This CDR3 contains 14 residues. V lost 2 bases, J lost 6 bases, and 2 bases stayed unmatched. The CDR3 nucleotides read TGTGCCAGCAGCTTACTAGCGGGGGACGATACGCAGTATTTT. Translated, it gives CASSLLAGDDTQYF.

This chain uses TRBV2 with TRBJ1-5; D is undetermined. The length of the CDR3 is 13 residues. Trimming pared 4 bases from V and 1 base from J, leaving 5 bases between. Germline loops: CDR1 SNHLY, CDR2 FYNNEI. CDR3 sequence (DNA): TGTGCCAGCAGTGGAACCAGCAATCAGCCCCAGCATTTT. Translation gives CASSGTSNQPQHF.